These 20 T cell receptor beta chains originate from one sample sequenced in a study of cytomegalovirus exposure and HLA in healthy donors. The study ran its PCR with 60 Vbeta and 13 Jbeta primers. The table came from immunoSEQ multiplex PCR; TCRdb's copy has only in-frame clones and leaves some out. The table shows some 130,000 clones, with approximately 82% occurring only once. The sequenced sample consisted of PBMCs. These TCRs come from a boy between 2 and 10 years old in good health and CMV-seronegative.

The chain is built from TRBV4-3 and TRBJ1-5; 8 bases fit TRBD1. There are 15 residues in the CDR3. Looked up from germline, CDR1 is LGHNA and CDR2 is YSLEER. V dropped 0 bases and J dropped 7; count of bases not matched to a gene: 5. This CDR3 reads CASSQDVDRGQPQHF. The DNA for the CDR3 is TGCGCCAGCAGCCAAGATGTCGACAGGGGCCAGCCCCAGCATTTT.

The V and J genes are TRBV28 and TRBJ1-5; 8 bases agree with TRBD1. The CDR3 is made up of 15 amino acids. Germline CDR1 reads MDHEN; CDR2 reads SYDVKM. The V segment lost 6 bases and the J segment 5 bases; nucleotides outside the gene matches: 9. CDR3 in DNA: TGTGCCAGCAGCACCGGACAGGGCAGGGATCAGCCCCAGCATTTT. Encoded protein: CASSTGQGRDQPQHF.

The V and J genes are TRBV30 and TRBJ1-1; perhaps TRBD1 as D (6 bases). The CDR3 is made up of 13 amino acids. V lost 8 bases, J lost 11 bases, and 24 bases lay in between. Germline V gene sequence: CDR1 GTSNPN, CDR2 SVGIG (reference sequence). CDR3 sequence (DNA): TGTGCCGGGCTATGGACAGAACTAATGGTGGCTTTCTTT. This encodes CAGLWTELMVAFF.

The V gene is TRBV11-2, the J gene TRBJ2-5, with D maybe TRBD1 (6 bases). CDR1 is SGHAT and CDR2 is FQNNGV in the germline V gene. The CDR3 extends over 17 amino acids. V dropped 1 base and J dropped 5 bases, with 20 bases sitting between them. CDR3 sequence: CASSLGAGTLERETQYF. The CDR3 DNA sequence: TGTGCCAGCAGCTTAGGAGCCGGGACACTAGAGCGGGAGACCCAGTACTTC.

V usage is TRBV29-1 and J usage is TRBJ2-3; D unresolved. Germline lookup yields CDR1 SQVTM and CDR2 ANQGSEA. Trimming pared 3 bases from V and 0 bases from J, leaving 7 bases between. This CDR3 contains 13 residues. The CDR3 coding sequence is TGCAGCGTTGATTTACAGAGCACAGATACGCAGTATTTT. Translated: CSVDLQSTDTQYF.

Remarks on this clone: An end of the junction differs from the germline gene, which may be a read error. Distinct nucleotide sequences in the sample also encode this CDR3. This sequence joins TRBV30 and TRBJ1-1; 8 nucleotides align to TRBD1. The CDR3 consists of 13 residues. The germline V gene has CDR1 GTSNPN and CDR2 SVGIG (reference sequence). CDR3 in DNA: TGTGCCTGGGGGCCCGGACAGGGAACTGAAGCCTTCTTT. Its protein is CAWGPGQGTEAFF.

The chain employs TRBV19 and TRBJ1-1; 11 positions match TRBD1. CDR1 is LNHDA and CDR2 is SQIVND in the germline V gene (reference sequence). The CDR3 is 17 residues long. J gave up 2 bases and V 5 bases, and 10 bases lay outside the gene matches. The CDR3 sequence is CASSSRDRGISNTEAFF. CDR3 coding DNA: TGTGCCAGTAGTTCCCGGGACAGGGGGATTTCTAACACTGAAGCTTTCTTT.

The chain couples TRBV7-2 to TRBJ1-2, with D perhaps TRBD1 (6 bases). Per the germline V gene, CDR1 is SGHTA and CDR2 is FQGNSA. V gave up 1 base and J gave up 8 bases, with 17 bases separating them. CDR3 length: 15 residues. The CDR3 loop reads CASSLDQGTRGGYTF. CDR3 in DNA: TGTGCCAGCAGCTTAGATCAGGGGACTAGAGGGGGCTACACCTTC.

This sequence joins TRBV7-6 and TRBJ2-7; no clear D gene. Germline loops: CDR1 SGHVS, CDR2 FNYEAQ. The CDR3 is made up of 13 amino acids. Between the trimmed V and J ends, which lost 0 bases and 4 bases, there was a span of 7 bases. The DNA of the CDR3 is TGTGCCAGCAGCTTAGCGTCGGAGTACGAGCAGTACTTC. It translates to CASSLASEYEQYF.

This chain uses TRBV6-1 with TRBJ2-1; 11 bases agree with TRBD2. The CDR3 extends over 15 amino acids. The germline V gene has CDR1 MNHNS and CDR2 SASEGT. J gave up 8 bases and V 2 bases, and 5 bases lay outside the gene matches. The CDR3 loop reads CASSELAGGPDEQFF. The CDR3 bases are TGTGCCAGCAGTGAATTAGCGGGAGGGCCGGATGAGCAGTTCTTC.

The rearrangement uses TRBV7-9 and TRBJ2-1; no reliable D call. CDR3 length: 13 residues. V lost 1 base and J lost 8, with 9 bases in between. Germline V CDR1 and CDR2: SEHNR, FQNEAQ (reference sequence). CDR3 region: CASSLEPRDEQFF. CDR3 DNA sequence: TGTGCCAGCAGCTTAGAACCCCGGGATGAGCAGTTCTTC.

This rearrangement joins TRBV11-3 to TRBJ2-1; 9 nucleotides align to TRBD2. After removal of 4 bases from V and 1 base from J, the junction contained 11 bases not matched to a gene. CDR3 length equals 18 residues. The germline V gene has CDR1 SGHNT and CDR2 YENEEA. CDR3 nucleotide sequence: TGTGCCAGCAGCTCTATGGAGAGCGGGGGGCCGTCCTACAATGAGCAGTTCTTC. This translates into CASSSMESGGPSYNEQFF. Complete variable domain (other parts from reference TRBV11-3 and TRBJ2-1): EAGVVQSPRYKIIEKKQPVAFWCNPISGHNTLYWYLQNLGQGPELLIRYENEEAVDDSQLPKDRFSAERLKGVDSTLKIQPAELGDSAVYLCASSSMESGGPSYNEQFFGPGTRLTVL.

This chain joins TRBV7-8 and TRBJ2-1, with D possibly being TRBD1 (5 bases). CDR3 length: 15 residues. Germline lookup yields CDR1 SGHVS and CDR2 FQNEAQ. V lost 2 bases and J lost 1, with 9 bases in between. The CDR3 DNA follows: TGTGCCAGCAGCTTAAGCAGGGTGTCCTACAATGAGCAGTTCTTC. Translation: CASSLSRVSYNEQFF.

The CDR3 sequence is CASSDLAGGKDTQYF. CDR3 coding DNA: TGTGCCAGCAGTGACTTAGCGGGAGGTAAAGATACGCAGTATTTT. This chain connects TRBV6-4 to TRBJ2-3, with 10 positions matching TRBD2. Germline V gives CDR1 MRHNA, CDR2 SNTAGT. The CDR3 length is 15 residues. V lost 1 base, J lost 5 bases, and 3 bases stayed unmatched.

The gene calls are TRBV7-2 and TRBJ1-2; D uncertain. Germline V gene lookup returns CDR1 SGHTA and CDR2 FQGNSA. V gave up 1 base and J gave up 6 bases, with 9 bases separating them. The CDR3 sequence is 13 residues long. CDR3 in amino acids: CASSLGAWDGYTF. DNA for the CDR3: TGTGCCAGCAGCTTAGGGGCCTGGGATGGCTACACCTTC.

The chain links TRBV9 to TRBJ2-7, with D possibly being TRBD2 (5 bases). V gave up 0 bases and J gave up 1 base, with 8 bases separating them. CDR1 and CDR2 (germline): SGDLS, YYNGEE. The CDR3 extends over 14 amino acids. The CDR3 nucleotides read TGTGCCAGCAGCGTAGCTACTAGATCCTACGAGCAGTACTTC. Residues: CASSVATRSYEQYF.

The chain employs TRBV9 and TRBJ2-3, with 12 bases lining up with TRBD2. From germline, CDR1 is SGDLS and CDR2 YYNGEE. The CDR3 consists of 21 residues. Trimming cost V 3 bases and J 2 bases; bases outside gene matches: 19. Written as DNA, the CDR3 is TGTGCCAGCAGCGAGAGGGGTCCGGGACTAGCGGGCGGACTGTTCACAGATACGCAGTATTTT. Translating it yields CASSERGPGLAGGLFTDTQYF.

The chain links TRBV2 to TRBJ2-1; D is uncertain. Germline-derived CDR1 and CDR2 are SNHLY and FYNNEI. The CDR3 extends over 14 amino acids. Trimming pared 6 bases from V and 0 bases from J, leaving 9 bases between. This CDR3 is CASRDTSSYNEQFF. For the CDR3, the DNA is TGTGCCAGCAGAGACACGAGCTCCTACAATGAGCAGTTCTTC.

The table lists this clone with a few counts. The chain recombines TRBV6-1 with TRBJ1-1; tentative D call: TRBD1 (5 bases). The length of the CDR3 is 14 residues. Deletions cut 6 bases from V and 5 bases from J, with 16 bases between. Germline lookup yields CDR1 MNHNS and CDR2 SASEGT. CDR3 region: CASRPISGGTEAFF. The CDR3 DNA sequence: TGTGCCAGCAGGCCCATATCGGGGGGGACTGAAGCTTTCTTT.

The V gene is TRBV4-3, the J gene TRBJ1-2, with D possibly being TRBD1 (5 bases). Germline V lookup: CDR1 LGHNA, CDR2 YSLEER. Trimming took 0 bases from V and 2 from J, leaving 7 bases between them. The CDR3 runs to 14 residues. The CDR3 DNA sequence: TGCGCCAGCAGCCAAGATTCAGGGAACTATGGCTACACCTTC. Encoded protein: CASSQDSGNYGYTF.